Below, one T cell receptor (beta chain) is given with its context. As yet, its antigen is unknown. These data are taken from a study of T-cell memory formation after mild COVID-19. Study-wide background: Clusters were largely donor specific. Study-level results: CD4/CD8 balance held among clones contracting day 15 to 85, and later expanders leaned CD4+. A subset of responding clones appeared in pre-infection memory, suggesting cross-reactive memory joined.

TCRalpha and TCRbeta libraries used 5'RACE with constant-segment primers and UMIs. TCRdb reanalysed the 5' RACE reads using MiXCR and keeps one entry per CDR3 protein. The sample has just under 150,000 distinct CDR3 sequences, about a fifth seen once. The J segment lost 10 bases and the V segment lost 5 bases, leaving 21 bases of the junction unmatched. The germline V gene encodes CDR1 SEHNR and CDR2 FQNEAQ (reference sequence). The CDR3 is 18 amino acids. V gene TRBV7-9 combines with J gene TRBJ2-1; 9 nucleotides align to TRBD2. This receptor was obtained from an adult woman who had mild COVID-19 (a few samples of this study predate the infection). Cell type and time point are not known. Input material: PBMCs or a T cell subset sorted from them (not recorded which). The CDR3 here is CASSPAILASGDTSEQFF. The CDR3 DNA reads TGTGCCAGCAGCCCCGCAATTCTTGCTAGCGGGGATACAAGCGAGCAGTTCTTC.